The 17 T cell receptor beta chains listed next were all sequenced from one sample in a study of Tregs in tolerant kidney transplant recipients. TCRdb's copy holds only in-frame clones and misses some; the assay was immunoSEQ multiplex PCR. Of around 52,000 clones listed, about 83% are singletons. The material sequenced was CD4+ T cells from blood. Source of these receptors: a human donor in good health.

This clone has just one count. The V and J genes are TRBV6-1 and TRBJ2-7; 7 bases are shared with TRBD2. The CDR3 contains 15 residues. Losses at the gene ends were 7 bases for V and 3 bases for J; bases not matched to a gene: 12. Looked up from germline, CDR1 is MNHNS and CDR2 is SASEGT. Written as DNA, the CDR3 is TGTGCCAGCATTAAGGGTGGGAGCGGGGACTACGAGCAGTACTTC. As protein: CASIKGGSGDYEQYF.

The chain carries TRBV5-4 and TRBJ1-5; D is unresolved. This CDR3 has 15 amino acids. The germline V gene has CDR1 SGHNT and CDR2 YYREEE (reference sequence). Between the trimmed V and J ends, which lost 4 bases and 3 bases, there was a span of 14 bases. The CDR3 protein is CASSAGTHPNQPQHF. The CDR3 DNA sequence: TGTGCCAGCAGCGCGGGCACACACCCCAATCAGCCCCAGCATTTT. Based on the CDR3 plus reference TRBV5-4 and TRBJ1-5, the full variable domain is ETGVTQSPTHLIKTRGQQVTLRCSSQSGHNTVSWYQQALGQGPQFIFQYYREEENGRGNFPPRFSGLQFPNYSSELNVNALELDDSALYLCASSAGTHPNQPQHFGDGTRLSIL.

This chain uses TRBV9 with TRBJ1-6, with D unresolved. CDR1 is SGDLS, CDR2 YYNGEE, per germline. The V end lost 4 bases, the J end lost 5 bases, and 10 bases lay between the germline ends. This CDR3 has 14 amino acids. For the CDR3, the DNA is TGTGCCAGCAGCCCCCGATTCAATAATTCACCCCTCCACTTT. It is translated as CASSPRFNNSPLHF.

This chain connects TRBV27 to TRBJ1-5; the D is unclear. The CDR3 totals 15 residues. V lost 4 bases to trimming and J lost 0 bases, with 10 bases between them. Germline CDR1 is MNHEY and CDR2 is SMNVEV (reference sequence). The chain's CDR3 is CASSSLDDSNQPQHF. In DNA, the CDR3 is TGTGCCAGCAGTTCCCTGGACGATAGCAATCAGCCCCAGCATTTT.

There are many counts of this clone. The rearrangement joins TRBV7-8 to TRBJ1-5; no clear D gene. V was pared by 1 base and J by 4 bases, with 5 bases between. Germline CDR1 SGHVS, CDR2 FQNEAQ. The CDR3 has 13 amino acids. The CDR3 region is CASSLVSNQPQHF. The CDR3 DNA follows: TGTGCCAGCAGCTTAGTGTCAAATCAGCCCCAGCATTTT.

This chain joins TRBV18 and TRBJ2-3, with 7 nucleotides matching TRBD1. Per germline, CDR1 KGHSH and CDR2 LQKENI. This CDR3 region has 15 residues. The junction had 6 bases not matched to a gene; V was cut back by 6 bases and J by 0 bases. CDR3 sequence (DNA): TGTGCCAGCTCCCTCGGGACAGCGAGCACAGATACGCAGTATTTT. Its translation: CASSLGTASTDTQYF.

The chain carries TRBV2 and TRBJ2-5; 14 nucleotides agree with TRBD2. Germline values: CDR1 SNHLY, CDR2 FYNNEI. The CDR3 totals 15 residues. With 5 bases clipped from V and 3 bases from J, the junction kept 2 bases outside the gene matches. CDR3 sequence: CASSQTSGGEETQYF. CDR3 DNA sequence: TGTGCCAGCAGTCAGACTAGCGGGGGGGAAGAGACCCAGTACTTC.

The chain uses TRBV5-1 and TRBJ2-7, with D possibly TRBD1 on 6 matching bases. V was pared by 4 bases and J by 5 bases, with 22 bases between. This CDR3 contains 16 residues. Germline V gives CDR1 SGHRS, CDR2 YFSETQ. For the CDR3, the DNA is TGCGCCAGCAGCGCCGGCCACAGGGAACGACCCGACGAGCAGTACTTC. Amino acids: CASSAGHRERPDEQYF.

The chain couples TRBV7-2 to TRBJ2-7, with D perhaps given as TRBD1 or TRBD2 (5 bases each). This CDR3 region has 14 residues. Looked up from germline, CDR1 is SGHTA and CDR2 is FQGNSA. Trimming removed 5 bases at V and 6 bases at J, with 17 bases between. The CDR3 spells CASSPVGVRGEQYF. The CDR3 DNA reads TGTGCCAGCAGCCCCGTGGGGGTCCGAGGCGAGCAGTACTTC.

This clone was detected only once. V usage is TRBV25-1 and J usage is TRBJ2-3, with 11 bases aligning to TRBD2. CDR3 length: 14 amino acids. Germline trimming cut 6 bases from V and 6 bases from J; bases unmatched to any gene: 5. The germline V gene has CDR1 MGHDK and CDR2 SYGVNS. CDR3 sequence: CASRKGLAADTQYF. The CDR3 DNA sequence: TGTGCCAGCAGGAAGGGACTAGCGGCGGATACGCAGTATTTT.

This clone was detected ten times or more. The identical CDR3 is also encoded by other nucleotide sequences in the sample. The V and J genes are TRBV5-4 and TRBJ1-2; D gene uncertain. This CDR3 is built from 13 residues. Germline values: CDR1 SGHNT, CDR2 YYREEE (reference sequence). V dropped 0 bases and J dropped 4 bases, with 7 bases sitting between them. CDR3 nucleotide sequence: TGTGCCAGCAGCTTGGAAGGGTCCTATGGCTACACCTTC. Protein product: CASSLEGSYGYTF.

This chain uses TRBV7-8 with TRBJ1-3; D call uncertain. Germline CDR1 reads SGHVS; CDR2 reads FQNEAQ. This CDR3 has 14 amino acids. Trimming took off 2 bases at V and 1 base at J, with 6 bases between the two ends. Here the CDR3 reads CASSLQLSGNTIYF. The CDR3 DNA reads TGTGCCAGCAGCTTACAGCTATCTGGAAACACCATATATTTT.

J is TRBJ2-4 and V is TRBV28, with TRBD2 as a possible D gene (6 bases). This CDR3 comprises 15 residues. V was trimmed by 4 bases and J by 0 bases, leaving 10 bases between them. Germline CDR1 reads MDHEN; CDR2 reads SYDVKM. The CDR3 here is CASSSPEGAKNIQYF. The CDR3 DNA sequence: TGTGCCAGCAGTTCCCCGGAGGGAGCCAAAAACATTCAGTACTTC.

This sequence joins TRBV18 and TRBJ1-5; a possible D gene is TRBD1 (5 bases). V shed 8 bases and J shed 2 bases, with 13 bases lying between them. The CDR3 extends over 14 amino acids. From germline, CDR1 is KGHSH and CDR2 LQKENI. The CDR3 nucleotides read TGTGCCAGCGGGCTCGGGGGTCGCAATCAGCCCCAGCATTTT. Translated: CASGLGGRNQPQHF.

The chain employs TRBV6-5 and TRBJ1-2; D is ambiguous. V was trimmed by 5 bases and J by 1 base, leaving 5 bases between them. The CDR3 totals 12 residues. Germline V gene sequence: CDR1 MNHEY, CDR2 SVGAGI. As DNA, the CDR3 is TGTGCCAGCAGTCGGTATAACTATGGCTACACCTTC. Residues: CASSRYNYGYTF.

In nucleotides, the CDR3 is TGTGCCAGCAGACGGGACAGGGGGCCGTACGAGCAGTACTTC. Protein: CASRRDRGPYEQYF. V is TRBV7-3 and J is TRBJ2-5; 12 bases fit TRBD1. The closer fit of TRBJ2-7 to the DNA end suggests the J call may be wrong. Germline assignment: CDR1 SGHTA and CDR2 FQGTGA. The CDR3 runs 14 residues.

The rearrangement uses TRBV19 and TRBJ2-7; 8 nucleotides agree with TRBD1. Per germline, CDR1 LNHDA and CDR2 SQIVND (reference sequence). The CDR3 runs to 16 residues. After removal of 3 bases from V and 7 bases from J, the junction contained 14 bases not matched to a gene. CDR3 amino acids: CASSMGRTGSRGEQYF. In nucleotides, the CDR3 is TGTGCCAGTAGTATGGGCCGGACAGGGTCGAGAGGGGAGCAGTACTTC.